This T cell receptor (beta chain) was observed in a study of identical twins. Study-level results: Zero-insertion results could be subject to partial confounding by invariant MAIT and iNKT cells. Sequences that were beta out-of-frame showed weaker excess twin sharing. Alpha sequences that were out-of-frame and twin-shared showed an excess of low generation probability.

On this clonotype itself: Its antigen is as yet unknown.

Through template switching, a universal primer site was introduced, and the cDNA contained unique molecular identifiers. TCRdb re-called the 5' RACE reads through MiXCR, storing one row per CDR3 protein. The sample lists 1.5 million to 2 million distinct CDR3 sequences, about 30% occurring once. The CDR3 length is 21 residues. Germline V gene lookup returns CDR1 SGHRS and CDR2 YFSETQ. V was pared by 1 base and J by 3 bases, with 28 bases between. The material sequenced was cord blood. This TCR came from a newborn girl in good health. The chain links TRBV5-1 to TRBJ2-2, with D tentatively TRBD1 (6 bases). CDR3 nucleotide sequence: TGCGCCAGCAGCTTGAGGACAGTCAGGAGTCACCTAGACACACACACCGGGGAGCTGTTTTTT. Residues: CASSLRTVRSHLDTHTGELFF. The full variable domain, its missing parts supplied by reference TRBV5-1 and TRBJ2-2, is KAGVTQTPRYLIKTRGQQVTLSCSPISGHRSVSWYQQTPGQGLQFLFEYFSETQRNKGNFPGRFSGRQFSNSRSEMNVSTLELGDSALYLCASSLRTVRSHLDTHTGELFFGEGSRLTVL.